This TCR beta chain was identified during a study of blood T cell repertoires in COVID-19. Whole-study context: In each case, the material was cDNA or gDNA derived from T cells, B-cell-depleted T cells, or PBMCs.

Germline V CDR1 and CDR2: SEHNR, FQNEAQ (reference sequence). The CDR3 length is 16 residues. Trimming took 3 bases from V and 4 from J; bases not matched to a gene: 9. The repertoire was sequenced with immunoSEQ multiplex PCR; TCRdb's copy has only in-frame clones and lacks some. The sample contains some 280,000 clones, about 82% of which appear only once. V gene TRBV7-9 combines with J gene TRBJ1-3, with TRBD1 matching over 7 bases. Sequenced: peripheral blood. The sequence was obtained from a woman aged 50 to 60 with active or convalescent COVID-19. The CDR3 reads CASSLRQGKAGNTIYF. CDR3 DNA sequence: TGTGCCAGCAGCTTGAGACAGGGAAAAGCCGGAAACACCATATATTTT.